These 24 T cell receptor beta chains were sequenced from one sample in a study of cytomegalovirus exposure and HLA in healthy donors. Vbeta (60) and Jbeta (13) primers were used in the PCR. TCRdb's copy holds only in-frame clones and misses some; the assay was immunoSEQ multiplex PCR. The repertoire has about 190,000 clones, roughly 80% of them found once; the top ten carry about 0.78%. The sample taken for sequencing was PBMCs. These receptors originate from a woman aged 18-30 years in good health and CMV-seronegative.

CDR3 coding DNA: TGTGCCAATCAGGACAGGGGGCTCGATGGCTACACCTTC. Its protein product is CANQDRGLDGYTF. J is TRBJ1-2 and V is TRBV6-1; 11 bases are shared with TRBD1. J gave up 6 bases and V 10 bases, and 7 bases lay outside the gene matches. Germline lookup yields CDR1 MNHNS and CDR2 SASEGT. CDR3 length: 13 residues.

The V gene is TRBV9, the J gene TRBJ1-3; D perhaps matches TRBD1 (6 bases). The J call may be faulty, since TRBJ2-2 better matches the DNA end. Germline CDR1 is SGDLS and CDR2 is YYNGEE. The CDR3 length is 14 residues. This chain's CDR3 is CASSAWGLAGELFF. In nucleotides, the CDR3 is TGTGCCAGCAGCGCTTGGGGGCTTGCCGGGGAGCTGTTTTTT.

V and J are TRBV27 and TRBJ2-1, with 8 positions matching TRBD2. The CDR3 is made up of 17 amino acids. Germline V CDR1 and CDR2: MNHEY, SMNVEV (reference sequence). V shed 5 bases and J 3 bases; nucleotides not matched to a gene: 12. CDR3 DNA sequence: TGTGCCAGCAGTCCCGCGACCGGGACTAGGGGCTACAATGAGCAGTTCTTC. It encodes CASSPATGTRGYNEQFF.

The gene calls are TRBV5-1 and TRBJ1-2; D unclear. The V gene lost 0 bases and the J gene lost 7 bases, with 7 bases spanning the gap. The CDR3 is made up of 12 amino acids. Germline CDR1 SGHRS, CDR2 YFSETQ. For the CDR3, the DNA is TGCGCCAGCAGCTTGGGGGCGCGTGGCTACACCTTC. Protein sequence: CASSLGARGYTF.

The chain's CDR3 is CASSLPGDQTQYF. For the CDR3, the DNA is TGTGCCAGCAGCTTACCGGGGGACCAGACCCAGTACTTC. The rearrangement joins TRBV11-2 to TRBJ2-5, with D tentatively TRBD2 (6 bases). The CDR3 has 13 residues. The germline V gene has CDR1 SGHAT and CDR2 FQNNGV. Trimming removed 2 bases at V and 6 bases at J, with 10 bases between.

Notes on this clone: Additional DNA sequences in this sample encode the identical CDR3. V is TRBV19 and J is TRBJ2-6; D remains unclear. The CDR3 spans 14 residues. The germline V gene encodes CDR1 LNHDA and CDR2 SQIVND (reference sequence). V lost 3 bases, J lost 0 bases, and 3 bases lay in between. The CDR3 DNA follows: TGTGCCAGTAGTATTAGCTCTGGGGCCAACGTCCTGACTTTC. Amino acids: CASSISSGANVLTF.

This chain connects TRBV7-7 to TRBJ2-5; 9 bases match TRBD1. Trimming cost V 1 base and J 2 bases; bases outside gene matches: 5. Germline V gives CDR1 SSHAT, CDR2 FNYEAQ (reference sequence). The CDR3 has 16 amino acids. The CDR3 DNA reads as TGTGCCAGCAGCTTAGGATGGGACAGGGCACAAGAGACCCAGTACTTC. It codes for CASSLGWDRAQETQYF.

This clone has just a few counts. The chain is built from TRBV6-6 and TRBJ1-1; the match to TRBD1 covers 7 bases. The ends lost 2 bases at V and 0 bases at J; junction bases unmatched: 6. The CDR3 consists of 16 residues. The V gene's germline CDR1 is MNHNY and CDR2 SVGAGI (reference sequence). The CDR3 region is CASSYTRDRMNTEAFF. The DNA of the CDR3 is TGTGCCAGCAGTTACACCCGGGACAGAATGAACACTGAAGCTTTCTTT.

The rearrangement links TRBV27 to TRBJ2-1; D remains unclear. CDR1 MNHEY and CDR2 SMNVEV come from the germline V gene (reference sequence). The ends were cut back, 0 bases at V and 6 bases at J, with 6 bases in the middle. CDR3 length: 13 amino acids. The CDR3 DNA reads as TGTGCCAGCAGTTTATCCAGAATCAATGAGCAGTTCTTC. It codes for CASSLSRINEQFF.

The CDR3 nucleotides read TGTGCCAGCAGCGTAGGGGCCCTCAGCGAGCAGTACTTC. Translation gives CASSVGALSEQYF. J is TRBJ2-7 and V is TRBV9; D remains unclear. V lost 0 bases, J lost 6 bases, and 10 bases lay in between. Germline CDR1 and CDR2: SGDLS and YYNGEE. The CDR3 is 13 residues long.

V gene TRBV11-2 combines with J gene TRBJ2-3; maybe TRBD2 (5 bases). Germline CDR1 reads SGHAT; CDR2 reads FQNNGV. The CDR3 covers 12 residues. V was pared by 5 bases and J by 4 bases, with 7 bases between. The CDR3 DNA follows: TGTGCCAGCAGCAAAGCGGCAGATACGCAGTATTTT. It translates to CASSKAADTQYF.

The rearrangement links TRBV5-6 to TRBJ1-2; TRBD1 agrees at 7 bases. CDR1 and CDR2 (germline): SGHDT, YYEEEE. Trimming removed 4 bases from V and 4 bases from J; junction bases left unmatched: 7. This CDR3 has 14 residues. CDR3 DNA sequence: TGTGCCAGCAGCACGGGACAGAGCATCTATGGCTACACCTTC. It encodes CASSTGQSIYGYTF.

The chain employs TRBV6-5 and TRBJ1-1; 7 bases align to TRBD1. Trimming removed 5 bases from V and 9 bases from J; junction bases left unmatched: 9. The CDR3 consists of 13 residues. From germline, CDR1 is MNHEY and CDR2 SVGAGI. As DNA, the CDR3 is TGTGCCAGCAGTGGAGGGGGCGCGGATAAAGCTTTCTTT. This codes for CASSGGGADKAFF.

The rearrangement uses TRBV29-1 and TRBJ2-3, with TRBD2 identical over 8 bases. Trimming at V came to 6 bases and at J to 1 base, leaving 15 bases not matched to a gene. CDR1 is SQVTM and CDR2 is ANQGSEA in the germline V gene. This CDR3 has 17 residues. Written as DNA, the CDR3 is TGCAGCGTGGATTCTGTAGCGGGGCGACTGCGCACAGATACGCAGTATTTT. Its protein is CSVDSVAGRLRTDTQYF.

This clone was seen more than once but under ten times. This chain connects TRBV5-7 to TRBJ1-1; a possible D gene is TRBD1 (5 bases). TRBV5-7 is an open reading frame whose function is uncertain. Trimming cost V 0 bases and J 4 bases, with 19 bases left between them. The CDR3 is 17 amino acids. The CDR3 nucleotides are TGTGCCAGCAGCTTGGGACGCAGGGAGGAGAGTAGCACTGAAGCTTTCTTT. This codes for CASSLGRREESSTEAFF.

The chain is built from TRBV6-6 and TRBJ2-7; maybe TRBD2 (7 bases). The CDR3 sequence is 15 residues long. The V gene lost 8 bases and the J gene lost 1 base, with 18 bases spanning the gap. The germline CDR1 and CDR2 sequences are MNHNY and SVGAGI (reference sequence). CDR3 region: CASSPRGGDSYEQYF. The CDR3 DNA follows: TGTGCCAGCTCTCCCAGAGGGGGGGATTCCTACGAGCAGTACTTC.

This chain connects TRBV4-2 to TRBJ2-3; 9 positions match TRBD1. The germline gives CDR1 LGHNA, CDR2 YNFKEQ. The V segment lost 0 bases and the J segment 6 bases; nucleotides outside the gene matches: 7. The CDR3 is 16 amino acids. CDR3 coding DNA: TGTGCCAGCAGCCAAGAACCGGGACAGGGAGGGGATACGCAGTATTTT. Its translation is CASSQEPGQGGDTQYF.

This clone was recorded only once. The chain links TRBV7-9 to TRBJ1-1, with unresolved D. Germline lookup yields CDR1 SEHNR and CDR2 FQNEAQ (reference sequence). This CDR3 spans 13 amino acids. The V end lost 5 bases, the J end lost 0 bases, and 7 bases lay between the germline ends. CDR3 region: CASSAVMNTEAFF. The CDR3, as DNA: TGTGCCAGCAGCGCAGTAATGAACACTGAAGCTTTCTTT.

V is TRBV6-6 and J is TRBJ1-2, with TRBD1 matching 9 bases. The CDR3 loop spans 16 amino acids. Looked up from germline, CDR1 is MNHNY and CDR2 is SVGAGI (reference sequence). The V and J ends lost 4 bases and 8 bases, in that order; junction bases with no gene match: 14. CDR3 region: CASSSSPGTGIYGYTF. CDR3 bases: TGTGCCAGCAGTTCGTCTCCCGGGACAGGGATTTACGGCTACACCTTC.

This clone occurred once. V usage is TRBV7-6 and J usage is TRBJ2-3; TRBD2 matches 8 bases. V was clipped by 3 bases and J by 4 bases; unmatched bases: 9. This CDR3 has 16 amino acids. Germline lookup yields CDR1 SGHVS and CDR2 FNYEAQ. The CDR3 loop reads CASSLRSAGGSDTQYF. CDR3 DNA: TGTGCCAGCAGCTTGCGATCTGCGGGAGGATCAGATACGCAGTATTTT. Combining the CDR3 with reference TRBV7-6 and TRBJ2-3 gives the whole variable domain GAGVSQSPRYKVTKRGQDVALRCDPISGHVSLYWYRQALGQGPEFLTYFNYEAQQDKSGLPNDRFSAERPEGSISTLTIQRTEQRDSAMYRCASSLRSAGGSDTQYFGPGTRLTVL.

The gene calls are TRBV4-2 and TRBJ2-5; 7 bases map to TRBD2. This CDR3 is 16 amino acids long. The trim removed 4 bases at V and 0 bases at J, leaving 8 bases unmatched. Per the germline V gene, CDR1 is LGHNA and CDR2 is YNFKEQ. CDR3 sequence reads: CASSPFGGENQETQYF. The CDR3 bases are TGTGCCAGCAGCCCTTTTGGGGGGGAAAACCAAGAGACCCAGTACTTC.

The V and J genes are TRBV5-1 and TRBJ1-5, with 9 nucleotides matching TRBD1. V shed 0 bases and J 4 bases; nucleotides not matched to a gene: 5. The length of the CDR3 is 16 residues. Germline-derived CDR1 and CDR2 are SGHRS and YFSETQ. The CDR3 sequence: CASSLGDRESNQPQHF. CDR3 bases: TGCGCCAGCAGCTTGGGGGACAGGGAAAGTAATCAGCCCCAGCATTTT.

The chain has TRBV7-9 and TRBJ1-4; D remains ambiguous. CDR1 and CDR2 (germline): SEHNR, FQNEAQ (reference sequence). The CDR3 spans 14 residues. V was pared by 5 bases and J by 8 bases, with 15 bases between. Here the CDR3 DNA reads TGTGCCAGCAGCCCTCCGTCAGGAGGAGAAAAACTGTTTTTT. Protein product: CASSPPSGGEKLFF.

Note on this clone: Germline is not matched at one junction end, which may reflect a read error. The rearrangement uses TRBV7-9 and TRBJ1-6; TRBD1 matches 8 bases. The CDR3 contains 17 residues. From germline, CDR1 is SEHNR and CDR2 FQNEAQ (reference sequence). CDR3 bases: TGTTCCAGCAGCTCCGCTCAGGGGGCTCCTTTTAATTCACCCCTCCACTTT. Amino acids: CSSSSAQGAPFNSPLHF.